This TCR beta chain was recorded in a study of cytotoxic CD8 clonotypes in ibrutinib-treated CLL. As for the study in general: Timing of response sample collection was a median roughly twelve months after treatment start, with a range of 6 to 36. Points from the study as a whole: Sustained-remission and progressing patients had different sampling times.

The targeted sequencing depth was 1 in 200,000 to 1 in 1 million T cells. The method was immunoSEQ multiplex PCR; TCRdb's version includes in-frame clones alone and lacks a portion of them. The table lists under 200,000 clones, roughly 77% of them singletons, with approximately 2% in the top ten. Germline CDR1 reads MNHEY; CDR2 reads SMNVEV (reference sequence). The CDR3 covers 15 residues. V lost 6 bases, J lost 1 base, and 14 bases lay in between. As for this clone: Its cognate antigen is unknown.

The sample consisted of PBMCs, taken after 12 months of ibrutinib treatment. The chain is built from TRBV27 and TRBJ2-3, with D possibly being TRBD2 (6 bases). The TCR sequence derives from a human donor with chronic lymphocytic leukemia. The CDR3 DNA follows: TGTGCCAGCAGCCCACGGGACTCCGGCACAGATACGCAGTATTTT. Translating gives CASSPRDSGTDTQYF.